The 26 T cell receptor beta chains given below trace back to one sample, sequenced in a study of blood T cell repertoires in COVID-19 (dated by TCRdb to between 2020 and 2021). Library preparation was by the immunoSEQ multiplex PCR assay. TCRdb mirrors the immuneACCESS table, restricted to in-frame sequences. Some clones are absent from its copies; in checked studies, under half trace to an unresolved V gene, and the reason for the others is unknown. This sample comprises about 230,000 clones, 89% of them detected only once. The leading ten clones occupy less than 4.5% of the sample. The sequenced material came from PBMCs or T cells enriched from blood (not recorded which). The receptor set was obtained from a woman younger than 45 with acute COVID-19.

The V gene is TRBV6-1, the J gene TRBJ1-5; D possibly corresponds to TRBD1 (6 bases). The CDR3 is made up of 18 amino acids. Germline V gene data show CDR1 as MNHNS and CDR2 as SASEGT. Trimming left V 0 bases short and J 3 bases short, with 18 bases between. For the CDR3, the DNA is TGTGCCAGCAGTGAAGCGGGTGGGGCAGGGGCCTTCAATCAGCCCCAGCATTTT. Translation gives CASSEAGGAGAFNQPQHF.

This chain connects TRBV6-2 or TRBV6-3 to TRBJ1-2, with 9 nucleotides matching TRBD1. The CDR3 length is 16 residues. The V gene's germline CDR1 is MNHEY and CDR2 SVGEGT. V shed 5 bases and J 4 bases; nucleotides not matched to a gene: 11. The CDR3 region is CASSGYRGQVGYGYTF. The CDR3 coding sequence is TGTGCCAGCAGTGGATACAGGGGGCAAGTCGGCTATGGCTACACCTTC.

The sample holds one count of this clone. V gene TRBV7-2 combines with J gene TRBJ1-1, with D perhaps matching TRBD1 (5 bases). CDR3 length: 13 residues. CDR1 SGHTA and CDR2 FQGNSA come from the germline V gene. Trimming removed 2 bases at V and 4 bases at J, with 8 bases between. CDR3 nucleotide sequence: TGTGCCAGCAGCTTACGGGGGGGCACTGAAGCTTTCTTT. Its translation: CASSLRGGTEAFF.

J is TRBJ1-2 and V is TRBV28, with unresolved D. The germline gives CDR1 MDHEN, CDR2 SYDVKM. This CDR3 comprises 12 residues. Trimming removed 6 bases at V and 3 bases at J, with 8 bases between. The CDR3 DNA reads as TGTGCCAGCAGACTCCCCTACTATGGCTACACCTTC. It is translated as CASRLPYYGYTF.

This rearrangement joins TRBV19 to TRBJ1-5; TRBD1 agrees at 8 bases. The germline gives CDR1 LNHDA, CDR2 SQIVND (reference sequence). The CDR3 extends over 15 amino acids. Losses at the gene ends were 1 base for V and 4 bases for J; bases not matched to a gene: 3. The CDR3 DNA sequence: TGTGCCAGTAGTATAGGGACAGGGCCTAATCAGCCCCAGCATTTT. This codes for CASSIGTGPNQPQHF.

The chain has TRBV19 and TRBJ2-3, with 8 bases lining up with TRBD1. Germline CDR1 is LNHDA and CDR2 is SQIVND (reference sequence). This CDR3 is built from 13 residues. V was clipped by 5 bases and J by 4 bases; unmatched bases: 2. CDR3 DNA sequence: TGTGCCAGTAGTGTGACAGGGGCAGATACGCAGTATTTT. Amino acid sequence: CASSVTGADTQYF.

This chain uses TRBV30 with TRBJ1-4, with 8 bases lining up with TRBD1. The V gene's germline CDR1 is GTSNPN and CDR2 SVGIG (reference sequence). This CDR3 contains 13 residues. J lost 6 bases, V lost 3 bases, and 3 bases had no gene match. The CDR3 reads CAWSRGRDEKLFF. The CDR3 DNA sequence: TGTGCCTGGAGCAGGGGGCGCGATGAAAAACTGTTTTTT.

This clone was observed once. The CDR3 DNA follows: TGTGCCAGCAGGCTAGCGGGGGGGCTTTCGACAGATACGCAGTATTTT. This codes for CASRLAGGLSTDTQYF. The J gene is TRBJ2-3, the V gene TRBV27; 12 bases agree with TRBD2. CDR3 length: 16 amino acids. The V and J ends lost 6 bases and 3 bases, in that order; junction bases with no gene match: 7. Germline V gives CDR1 MNHEY, CDR2 SMNVEV (reference sequence).

This chain links TRBV4-1 with TRBJ1-1, with D possibly being TRBD1 (6 bases). The germline CDR1 and CDR2 sequences are MGHRA and YSYEKL. There are 16 residues in the CDR3. Trimming shortened V by 2 bases and J by 3 bases, and 16 bases separated the two germline ends. DNA for the CDR3: TGCGCCAGCAGCCAAAGGGACGGGGGGCGTTACACTGAAGCTTTCTTT. This sequence encodes CASSQRDGGRYTEAFF.

The chain carries TRBV7-9 and TRBJ2-1; D is ambiguous. The CDR3 is 14 residues long. The V and J ends lost 3 bases and 8 bases respectively, with 14 bases between them. CDR1 is SEHNR and CDR2 is FQNEAQ in the germline V gene (reference sequence). In DNA, the CDR3 is TGTGCCAGCAGCTTGGGCAGGTACTTGGATGAGCAGTTCTTC. Its translation: CASSLGRYLDEQFF. The full variable domain, rest sourced from reference TRBV7-9 and TRBJ2-1, is DTGVSQNPRHKITKRGQNVTFRCDPISEHNRLYWYRQTLGQGPEFLTYFQNEAQLEKSRLLSDRFSAERPKGSFSTLEIQRTEQGDSAMYLCASSLGRYLDEQFFGPGTRLTVL.

The chain is built from TRBV9 and TRBJ2-7; no reliable D call. From germline, CDR1 is SGDLS and CDR2 YYNGEE. The CDR3 is 12 residues long. V was pared by 4 bases and J by 2 bases, with 7 bases between. CDR3: CASSPSPYEQYF. Written as DNA, the CDR3 is TGTGCCAGCAGCCCGAGCCCCTACGAGCAGTACTTC.

This clone was detected once. The chain employs TRBV4-3 and TRBJ2-7; D is unresolved. Germline lookup yields CDR1 LGHNA and CDR2 YSLEER. Trimming left V 4 bases short and J 2 bases short, with 9 bases between. The CDR3 loop spans 13 amino acids. In nucleotides, the CDR3 is TGCGCCAGCAGCCGAGACCCCGCCTACGAGCAGTACTTC. This encodes CASSRDPAYEQYF.

V usage is TRBV14 and J usage is TRBJ1-6; 12 bases are shared with TRBD1. The germline gives CDR1 SGHDN, CDR2 FVKESK. The V and J ends lost 5 bases and 10 bases, in that order; junction bases with no gene match: 6. There are 15 residues in the CDR3. This CDR3 is CASSAPGTGGSPLHF. CDR3 in DNA: TGTGCCAGCAGCGCACCCGGGACAGGGGGCTCACCCCTCCACTTT.

The chain links TRBV28 to TRBJ1-6; TRBD1 matches 7 bases. The CDR3 extends over 15 amino acids. The J segment lost 7 bases and the V segment lost 2 bases, leaving 5 bases of the junction unmatched. Germline V gene sequence: CDR1 MDHEN, CDR2 SYDVKM. The chain's CDR3 is CASSLRQGGNSPLHF. CDR3 coding DNA: TGTGCCAGCAGTTTACGACAGGGTGGGAATTCACCCCTCCACTTT. Full variable domain (outside the CDR3, taken from reference TRBV28 and TRBJ1-6): DVKVTQSSRYLVKRTGEKVFLECVQDMDHENMFWYRQDPGLGLRLIYFSYDVKMKEKGDIPEGYSVSREKKERFSLILESASTNQTSMYLCASSLRQGGNSPLHFGNGTRLTVT.

The rearrangement joins TRBV21-1 to TRBJ2-7; the table's D call TRBD1 went unverified against the DNA. TRBV21-1 is flagged as a pseudogene. The CDR3 totals 12 residues. The CDR3 loop is CASSKQDYEQYF. As DNA, the CDR3 is TGTGCCAGCAGCAAACAGGACTACGAGCAGTACTTC.

This rearrangement joins TRBV19 to TRBJ1-5, with a tentative D call TRBD1 (5 bases). CDR3 length equals 14 residues. V lost 5 bases and J 7 bases, leaving 15 bases between the germline ends. Germline CDR1 reads LNHDA; CDR2 reads SQIVND (reference sequence). CDR3 sequence (DNA): TGTGCCAGTAGTTTTGGTGACAGAGGCCAGCCCCAGCATTTT. Its protein is CASSFGDRGQPQHF.

This clone was counted a single time. The V and J genes are TRBV10-2 and TRBJ1-1; D might be TRBD1 (5 bases). Germline V CDR1 and CDR2: WSHSY, SAAADI. The CDR3 covers 14 residues. V lost 5 bases and J lost 3, with 13 bases in between. The CDR3 coding sequence is TGCGCCAGCAGTATCAGGGTCGTCGACACTGAAGCTTTCTTT. This translates into CASSIRVVDTEAFF.

Here the CDR3 reads CASSLSGTEGKLFF. The CDR3 nucleotides read TGCGCCAGCAGTTTGTCCGGGACAGAAGGGAAACTGTTTTTT. This chain joins TRBV5-1 and TRBJ1-4, with 7 bases aligning to TRBD1. V lost 5 bases and J lost 11; bases outside the gene matches: 12. This CDR3 spans 14 amino acids. In germline, CDR1 is SGHRS, CDR2 YFSETQ.

This chain connects TRBV18 to TRBJ1-1, with no clear D. Germline V gene lookup returns CDR1 KGHSH and CDR2 LQKENI. The germline V and J ends were trimmed by 5 bases and 0 bases, with 7 bases remaining between them. The length of the CDR3 is 13 residues. CDR3 in amino acids: CASSGSLNTEAFF. DNA for the CDR3: TGTGCCAGCTCAGGCTCTTTGAACACTGAAGCTTTCTTT. The variable domain in full, with the rest retrieved from reference TRBV18 and TRBJ1-1, is NAGVMQNPRHLVRRRGQEARLRCSPMKGHSHVYWYRQLPEEGLKFMVYLQKENIIDESGMPKERFSAEFPKEGPSILRIQQVVRGDSAAYFCASSGSLNTEAFFGQGTRLTVV.

The rearrangement links TRBV2 to TRBJ1-1; D might be TRBD1 (6 bases). Germline V gives CDR1 SNHLY, CDR2 FYNNEI. This CDR3 has 14 amino acids. Trimming pared 6 bases from V and 1 base from J, leaving 12 bases between. The CDR3 here is CASSEQGSNTEAFF. For the CDR3, the DNA is TGTGCCAGCAGCGAACAGGGATCGAACACTGAAGCTTTCTTT.

This clone showed up just a few times. The chain links TRBV6-2 or TRBV6-3 to TRBJ1-1; maybe TRBD1 (6 bases). V was pared by 6 bases and J by 0 bases, with 17 bases between. In germline, CDR1 is MNHEY, CDR2 SVGEGT. The CDR3 runs 16 residues. The CDR3 region has the DNA TGTGCCAGCAGCTGGGTTGGCAGGGGAATGAACACTGAAGCTTTCTTT. Residues: CASSWVGRGMNTEAFF.

The gene calls are TRBV9 and TRBJ2-1; D remains ambiguous. The CDR3 runs to 17 residues. With 0 bases removed from V and 0 bases from J, the gap between germline ends came to 13 bases. Germline loops: CDR1 SGDLS, CDR2 YYNGEE. CDR3 nucleotide sequence: TGTGCCAGCAGCGTAGGAGGAGCCCGGAGCTCCTACAATGAGCAGTTCTTC. Translation gives CASSVGGARSSYNEQFF.

This clone was found a few times. The V and J genes are TRBV9 and TRBJ1-4; the D is unclear. The CDR3 loop spans 16 amino acids. Germline V gene sequence: CDR1 SGDLS, CDR2 YYNGEE. V dropped 0 bases and J dropped 0 bases, with 9 bases sitting between them. The CDR3 nucleotides read TGTGCCAGCAGCGTAGAGGCGGCTGCAACTAATGAAAAACTGTTTTTT. Translation: CASSVEAAATNEKLFF.

The CDR3 here is CASSQARSGHAFF. DNA for the CDR3: TGCGCCAGCAGCCAAGCAAGATCAGGGCATGCTTTCTTT. The V call is TRBV4-3, the J call TRBJ1-1, with D tentatively TRBD1 (5 bases). Trimming pared 1 base from V and 11 bases from J, leaving 14 bases between. The CDR3 loop spans 13 amino acids. Germline values: CDR1 LGHNA, CDR2 YSLEER.

The gene calls are TRBV19 and TRBJ1-3, with D tentatively TRBD1 (6 bases). The V end lost 6 bases, the J end lost 4 bases, and 16 bases lay between the germline ends. Germline V gene lookup returns CDR1 LNHDA and CDR2 SQIVND (reference sequence). CDR3 length: 15 residues. For the CDR3, the DNA is TGTGCCAGTAGCCGTAAAACAGGGTCAGGAAACACCATATATTTT. This gives the protein CASSRKTGSGNTIYF.

The gene calls are TRBV11-2 and TRBJ2-5; 7 bases are a match to TRBD2. The CDR3 spans 14 residues. CDR1 SGHAT and CDR2 FQNNGV come from the germline V gene. V shed 5 bases and J 4 bases; nucleotides not matched to a gene: 7. In nucleotides, the CDR3 is TGTGCCAGCAGCCCTAGGACGGGAGGAGAGACCCAGTACTTC. Translation: CASSPRTGGETQYF.